Shown below are 14 T cell receptor beta chains from a single sample sequenced in a study of blood T cell repertoires in COVID-19. The data were produced by immunoSEQ multiplex PCR, yet TCRdb's version contains in-frame clones alone and is incomplete. Of around 46,000 clones in the sample, around nine tenths are singletons; the top ten hold around 8%. Material for sequencing was peripheral blood. The source is a man in his fifties or sixties with acute or convalescent COVID-19.

The chain has TRBV3-1 (or the pseudogene TRBV3-2) and TRBJ2-1; 10 nucleotides line up with TRBD1. The CDR3 sequence is 15 residues long. In germline, CDR1 is LGHDT, CDR2 YNNKEL (reference sequence). Losses at the gene ends were 3 bases for V and 8 bases for J; bases not matched to a gene: 7. Here the CDR3 reads CASSQGQGFLHEQFF. In DNA form, the CDR3 reads TGTGCCAGCAGCCAGGGACAGGGGTTCCTGCATGAGCAGTTCTTC.

The gene calls are TRBV5-1 and TRBJ2-3; D uncertain. The CDR3 length is 16 residues. Per the germline V gene, CDR1 is SGHRS and CDR2 is YFSETQ. Trimming removed 1 base from V and 1 base from J, with 13 bases in between. The CDR3 DNA is TGCGCCAGCAGCTTGACCCCCCTCAGTGGCACAGATACGCAGTATTTT. Translating gives CASSLTPLSGTDTQYF.

CDR3 region: CASSLVSTGANTEAFF. CDR3 coding DNA: TGCGCCAGCAGCTTAGTCTCGACAGGAGCGAACACTGAAGCTTTCTTT. The chain recombines TRBV5-1 with TRBJ1-1; D is perhaps TRBD1 (6 bases). The CDR3 covers 16 residues. The V end was cut by 2 bases, the J end by 1 base, with 15 bases between. Germline lookup yields CDR1 SGHRS and CDR2 YFSETQ.

This chain links TRBV24-1 with TRBJ2-1; 9 bases are shared with TRBD1. Germline V gene lookup returns CDR1 KGHDR and CDR2 SFDVKD. Germline trimming cut 1 base from V and 5 bases from J; bases unmatched to any gene: 2. The CDR3 spans 15 residues. DNA of the CDR3: TGTGCCACCAGTGATTTTACAGGGGGCAACAATGAGCAGTTCTTC. Protein: CATSDFTGGNNEQFF.

As DNA, the CDR3 is TGCGCCAGCAGCTGGGAGGGTGGAAATCAGCCCCAGCATTTT. Translation gives CASSWEGGNQPQHF. The chain employs TRBV5-1 and TRBJ1-5; D call uncertain. The germline CDR1 and CDR2 sequences are SGHRS and YFSETQ. The germline V and J ends were trimmed by 3 bases and 4 bases, with 11 bases remaining between them. This CDR3 region has 14 residues.

In DNA, the CDR3 is TGCGCCAGCAGTATGAGGGAAGGGGGGAACACTGAAGCTTTCTTT. Translation: CASSMREGGNTEAFF. The genes are TRBV5-1 and TRBJ1-1; a possible D gene is TRBD1 (6 bases). Trimming removed 5 bases at V and 1 base at J, with 15 bases between. This CDR3 comprises 15 residues. The germline CDR1 and CDR2 sequences are SGHRS and YFSETQ.

The chain uses TRBV6-2 or TRBV6-3 and TRBJ2-1; possibly TRBD1 for D (6 bases). Deletions cut 3 bases from V and 3 bases from J, with 12 bases between. There are 15 residues in the CDR3. Germline values: CDR1 MNHEY, CDR2 SVGEGT. The DNA for the CDR3 is TGTGCCAGCAGTTATTTAGACAGGAACTACAATGAGCAGTTCTTC. The encoded protein is CASSYLDRNYNEQFF.

V usage is TRBV5-1 and J usage is TRBJ1-1, with no clear D. There are 13 residues in the CDR3. Per the germline V gene, CDR1 is SGHRS and CDR2 is YFSETQ. The V and J ends lost 5 bases and 1 base respectively, with 9 bases between them. As DNA, the CDR3 is TGCGCCAGCAGGGTGAGTGGGAACACTGAAGCTTTCTTT. Translating it yields CASRVSGNTEAFF.

The CDR3 nucleotides are TGTGCCAGCAGCTTAAGGACAGTGGGGGAAATTGGCTACACCTTC. As protein: CASSLRTVGEIGYTF. The chain combines TRBV13 with TRBJ1-2; TRBD1 is a possible D gene (6 bases). This CDR3 region has 15 residues. Germline assignment: CDR1 PRHDT and CDR2 FYEKMQ (reference sequence). The V end was cut by 2 bases, the J end by 7 bases, with 17 bases between.

A single count supports this clone. The chain carries TRBV7-9 and TRBJ2-3, with 7 positions matching TRBD1. This CDR3 contains 14 residues. Per germline, CDR1 SEHNR and CDR2 FQNEAQ (reference sequence). The ends lost 4 bases at V and 4 bases at J; junction bases unmatched: 5. In nucleotides, the CDR3 is TGTGCCAGCAGCTCGGGACAGCAACCAGATACGCAGTATTTT. It translates to CASSSGQQPDTQYF.

The V call is TRBV7-2, the J call TRBJ2-1, with D perhaps TRBD2 (5 bases). CDR1 SGHTA and CDR2 FQGNSA come from the germline V gene. This CDR3 has 15 residues. Trimming removed 0 bases from V and 0 bases from J, with 6 bases in between. The CDR3 sequence is CASSLAGSSYNEQFF. CDR3 bases: TGTGCCAGCAGCTTAGCAGGGAGCTCCTACAATGAGCAGTTCTTC.

The V call is TRBV12-3 or TRBV12-4, the J call TRBJ1-1; D remains ambiguous. This CDR3 spans 13 amino acids. The V end was cut by 1 base, the J end by 2 bases, with 5 bases between. In nucleotides, the CDR3 is TGTGCCAGCAGTTTAGAATTAAACACTGAAGCTTTCTTT. It is translated as CASSLELNTEAFF.

The V and J genes are TRBV18 and TRBJ2-3; unclear D gene. The CDR3 loop spans 14 amino acids. Germline CDR1 is KGHSH and CDR2 is LQKENI. V gave up 3 bases and J gave up 4 bases, with 11 bases separating them. This CDR3 is CASSPEGGADTQYF. The DNA for the CDR3 is TGTGCCAGCTCACCGGAAGGCGGTGCAGATACGCAGTATTTT.

The chain combines TRBV6-5 with TRBJ1-1; unclear D gene. The V gene lost 6 bases and the J gene lost 0 bases, with 11 bases spanning the gap. CDR3 length equals 14 residues. Germline V gene lookup returns CDR1 MNHEY and CDR2 SVGAGI. Here the CDR3 reads CASRTTPMNTEAFF. The CDR3, as DNA: TGTGCCAGCAGGACTACCCCGATGAACACTGAAGCTTTCTTT.